The clone carrying this T cell receptor (beta chain) was recorded only once. From the PCR reads, TCRdb called clonotypes with MiXCR, one entry per CDR3 protein. The data show around 23,000 distinct CDR3 sequences, more than 40% seen once. This sample stems from a study of CD4 and CD8 cells across lung adenocarcinoma regions. The CDR3 spans 13 residues. The patients had localized lung adenocarcinoma, a non-small cell subtype. The chain links TRBV12-3 or TRBV12-4 to TRBJ2-5; no clear D. The better agreement between TRBJ2-7 and the DNA end casts doubt on the J call. The sequencing sample was made of CD8+ T cells from the center of a lung tumor. This receptor was taken from a male donor with lung adenocarcinoma. The CD4 and CD8 labels of this study may be unreliable. CDR3: CASSRSFAYEQYF. The DNA of the CDR3 is TGTGCCAGCAGTCGGAGTTTCGCCTACGAGCAGTACTTC.